This T cell receptor (beta chain) derives from a study of cytomegalovirus exposure and HLA in healthy donors. Turning to the study itself: The roughly 110 validation repertoires used the same platform as the 650 to 850 first-cohort repertoires, a later analysis reported.

Findings and limits, study-wide: One later analysis, an examination of the approximately 120 validation repertoires, found that first-cohort TCR clusters tended to co-occur in them.

Sequenced by immunoSEQ multiplex PCR; TCRdb stores in-frame clones only, minus some. Here the sample spans roughly 130,000 clones, 85% to 90% being singletons. Worth noting for this clone: Its matching antigen is unknown.

The CDR3 runs to 15 residues. Germline loops: CDR1 MNHNS, CDR2 SASEGT. Unmatched junction bases numbered 7, after V lost 3 bases and J lost 2 bases. The sequenced sample was PBMCs. The chain links TRBV6-1 to TRBJ2-7, with TRBD1 matching over 7 bases. The receptor comes from a woman under 40 in good health and CMV-seropositive. CDR3 region: CASSDQQGSAYEQYF. Here the CDR3 DNA reads TGTGCCAGCAGTGATCAACAGGGGTCGGCCTACGAGCAGTACTTC.